This T cell receptor beta chain was documented in a study of OX40 agonist ivuxolimab in advanced cancers. Study-level information: Among those enrolled, mean age was 60 years (range about 23 to 79) and 75% to 90% were male. Previous treatment with anti-PD-1, anti-PD-L1 or anti-CTLA-4 therapy was allowed; about 40% had received some. Whole-study results and caveats: Doses of 0.1 to 3.0 mg/kg were accompanied by clonal expansion of CD4+ and CD8+ blood T cells by week 6.

J was trimmed by 1 base and V by 4 bases; bases with no gene match: 5. Looked up from germline, CDR1 is SGHRS and CDR2 is YFSETQ. The length of the CDR3 is 15 residues. Individuals having autoimmune disease history or systemic immunosuppression were not enrolled. Clones were sequenced by immunoSEQ multiplex PCR, and TCRdb holds only the in-frame ones, with some missing. This table has about 77,000 clones, around 83% appearing once. In the case of this clone: The antigen is unknown.

This chain joins TRBV5-1 and TRBJ1-5, with 7 bases fitting TRBD1. This TCR was sampled from an adult with an advanced solid tumor such as melanoma, head and neck, liver or kidney cancer. Here the sequenced sample was CD4+ or CD8+ T cells sorted from blood, taken in a trial of the OX40 agonist ivuxolimab. CDR3 DNA: TGCGCCAGCAGCCACGGACAGGAGAGCAATCAGCCCCAGCATTTT. This encodes CASSHGQESNQPQHF.